This T cell receptor (beta chain) was recorded in a study of regulatory T cells in long-lasting Graves disease. Broader study findings: The study found TRBV28, TRBJ1-2 and TRBJ2-5 favored in persistent disease.

There are many counts of this clonotype. As yet, its antigen is unknown. Arm-PCR of CDR3 regions and iRepertoire HTBI primers were the basis on which TCR beta libraries were built. TCRdb re-analysed the multiplex PCR reads in MiXCR, keeping a single row per CDR3 protein. This sample has 530,000 or so distinct CDR3 sequences, with about 15% found just once. The CDR3 is made up of 14 amino acids. Germline loops: CDR1 SGHRS, CDR2 YFSETQ. V was trimmed by 5 bases and J by 5 bases, leaving 16 bases between them. Time point denoted: newly diagnosed GD, antithyroid drugs for less than 3 months. Making the TCR library involved RNA that had been extracted from PBMCs. These sequences were also reported in another study, on T cells in Graves' hyperthyroidism and ophthalmopathy.

The V and J genes are TRBV5-1 and TRBJ1-1; tentatively, D is TRBD1 (6 bases). The sample here was peripheral blood mononuclear cells (PBMCs), taken at new diagnosis, from a patient treated with antithyroid drugs. The TCR was taken from a man between 18 and 35 years old with Graves disease. DNA for the CDR3: TGCGCCAGCAGATCGACAGGATCGTCGACTGAAGCTTTCTTT. This translates into CASRSTGSSTEAFF.